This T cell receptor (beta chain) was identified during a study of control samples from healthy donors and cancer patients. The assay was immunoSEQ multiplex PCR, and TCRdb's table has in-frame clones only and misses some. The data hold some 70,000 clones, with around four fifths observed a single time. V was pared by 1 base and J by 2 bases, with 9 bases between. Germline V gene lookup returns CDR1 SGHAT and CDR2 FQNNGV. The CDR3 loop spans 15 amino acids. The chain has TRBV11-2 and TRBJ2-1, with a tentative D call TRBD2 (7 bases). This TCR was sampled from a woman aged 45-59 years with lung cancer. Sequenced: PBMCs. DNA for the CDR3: TGTGCCAGCAGCTTAGTGGGGGGGCCCTACAATGAGCAGTTCTTC. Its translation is CASSLVGGPYNEQFF.